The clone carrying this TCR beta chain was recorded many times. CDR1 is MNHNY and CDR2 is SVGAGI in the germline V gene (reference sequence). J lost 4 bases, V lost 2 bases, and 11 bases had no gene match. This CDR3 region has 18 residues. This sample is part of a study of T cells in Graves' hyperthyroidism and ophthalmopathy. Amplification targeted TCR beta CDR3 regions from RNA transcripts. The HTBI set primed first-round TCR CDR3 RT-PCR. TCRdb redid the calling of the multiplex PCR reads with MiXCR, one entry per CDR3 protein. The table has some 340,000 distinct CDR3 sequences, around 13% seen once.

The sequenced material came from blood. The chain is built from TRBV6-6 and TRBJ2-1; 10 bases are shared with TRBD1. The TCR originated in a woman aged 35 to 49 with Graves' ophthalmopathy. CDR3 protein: CASSYDPFRDRGYNEQFF. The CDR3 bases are TGTGCCAGCAGTTACGATCCCTTCCGGGACAGGGGATACAATGAGCAGTTCTTC.